Listed below are T cell receptor beta chains from one sample, sequenced in a study of blood T cells in healthy people across ages. TCRdb ran MiXCR on the 5' RACE reads and lists one entry per CDR3 protein. Of fewer than 900,000 distinct CDR3 sequences listed, more than 40% are singletons. Material: blood. Every receptor here comes from a woman in her sixties in good health. Each CDR3 is given with its conserved first and last residue. The order of the fields is CDR3 length, clone size, V gene, J gene, D gene, CDR3 protein, CDR3 DNA. D genes are given only for firm matches. The listing skips clone size in some rows; elsewhere it reads once, few, many or a size class.

15	few	TRBV6-1	TRBJ2-1	TRBD2	CASRRLAGGADEQFF	TGTGCCAGCAGGAGACTAGCGGGAGGGGCAGATGAGCAGTTCTTC
12	few	TRBV20-1	TRBJ2-3	-	CSAALGADTQYF	TGCAGTGCTGCCCTAGGGGCAGATACGCAGTATTTT
15	-	TRBV11-2	TRBJ1-6	-	CASSSLSGGNSPLHF	TGTGCCAGCAGCTCCTTATCCGGGGGTAATTCACCCCTCCACTTT
13	-	TRBV29-1	TRBJ2-5	TRBD2	CSALAGNQETQYF	TGCAGCGCCCTAGCGGGGAACCAAGAGACCCAGTACTTC
17	many	TRBV6-6	TRBJ2-1	TRBD2	CASSYSPLAGLYNEQFF	TGTGCCAGCAGTTACTCCCCCCTAGCGGGCCTTTACAATGAGCAGTTCTTC
16	-	TRBV7-2	TRBJ2-5	TRBD2	CASSQRTSGAQETRYF	TGTGCCAGCAGCCAACGGACTAGCGGGGCACAAGAGACCCGGTACTTC
13	-	TRBV29-1	TRBJ2-1	-	CSVGDAGNNEQFF	TGCAGCGTGGGGGACGCCGGAAACAATGAGCAGTTCTTC
13	few	TRBV12-3/TRBV12-4	TRBJ2-7	-	CASRELTGQEQYF	TGTGCCAGCAGGGAACTCACAGGGCAAGAGCAGTACTTC
13	-	TRBV20-1	TRBJ2-3	TRBD2	CSARRGAQDTQYF	TGCAGTGCTAGGCGGGGGGCCCAAGATACGCAGTATTTT
16	-	TRBV11-2	TRBJ2-5	TRBD2	CASSLVGGSAEETQYF	TGTGCCAGCAGCTTAGTGGGGGGGTCCGCCGAAGAGACCCAGTACTTC
14	many	TRBV20-1	TRBJ2-5	-	CSASLSSTQETQYF	TGCAGTGCTAGCCTTTCTTCCACCCAAGAGACCCAGTACTTC
13	-	TRBV20-1	TRBJ2-4	-	CTPSDPAVNIQYF	TGCACCCCATCAGACCCAGCAGTAAACATTCAGTACTTC
14	many	TRBV25-1	TRBJ2-1	-	CASSEYDVYNEQFF	TGTGCCAGCAGTGAATATGATGTCTACAATGAGCAGTTCTTC
15	few	TRBV7-7	TRBJ2-3	-	CASSLAGDPTDTQYF	TGTGCCAGCAGCTTAGCGGGGGATCCCACAGATACGCAGTATTTT
14	-	TRBV29-1	TRBJ2-7	-	CSALDGTLSYEQYF	TGCAGCGCTTTGGATGGGACACTCTCCTACGAGCAGTACTTC
14	-	TRBV3-1	TRBJ2-1	-	CASSQTGANNEQFF	TGTGCCAGCAGCCAGACGGGGGCTAACAATGAGCAGTTCTTC
15	-	TRBV21-1	TRBJ2-1	-	CASSKEVTGRCEQFF	TGTGCCAGCAGCAAAGAGGTGACCGGGAGGTGTGAGCAGTTCTTC